The 27 T cell receptor beta chains listed next were all sequenced from one sample in a study of cytomegalovirus exposure and HLA in healthy donors. Repertoires were generated with immunoSEQ multiplex PCR, while TCRdb's copy carries only in-frame clones and drops some. This table holds about 160,000 clones, about 90% found once. Specimen: PBMCs. The receptors were gathered from a woman aged 18-30 years in good health and CMV-seropositive.

This clone has only a few counts. The rearrangement joins TRBV7-9 to TRBJ2-1, with 11 nucleotides matching TRBD2. Germline-derived CDR1 and CDR2 are SEHNR and FQNEAQ (reference sequence). The CDR3 totals 17 residues. V was pared by 4 bases and J by 6 bases, with 11 bases of the junction left unmatched. The CDR3 nucleotides read TGTGCCAGCAGCTCAGGAGGGCGACTAGCGGGACCCAATGAGCAGTTCTTC. Amino acids: CASSSGGRLAGPNEQFF.

This clone was counted once. V is TRBV5-1 and J is TRBJ2-3; D might be TRBD2 (7 bases). This CDR3 is 15 amino acids long. Germline loops: CDR1 SGHRS, CDR2 YFSETQ. Trimming removed 0 bases from V and 4 bases from J, with 12 bases in between. DNA for the CDR3: TGCGCCAGCAGCTTGGTGGCGGGGGCCCCAGATACGCAGTATTTT. This codes for CASSLVAGAPDTQYF.

The V call is TRBV7-2, the J call TRBJ1-4, with D hard to call. The CDR3 is made up of 14 amino acids. Trimming left V 1 base short and J 4 bases short, with 7 bases between. CDR1 and CDR2 (germline): SGHTA, FQGNSA. CDR3 nucleotide sequence: TGTGCCAGCAGCTTAGACAGAGTTAATGAAAAACTGTTTTTT. Its protein product is CASSLDRVNEKLFF.

This chain connects TRBV5-3 to TRBJ1-5; D is ambiguous. TRBV5-3 is known as an ORF, though its function is uncertain. The CDR3 consists of 15 residues. Trimming took off 2 bases at V and 9 bases at J, with 18 bases between the two ends. CDR3 nucleotides: TGTGCCAGAAGCTTAATCGGTCGGGGATCAGGGCCCCAGCATTTT. This translates into CARSLIGRGSGPQHF.

V and J are TRBV27 and TRBJ1-4; D is possibly TRBD1 (5 bases). CDR3 length equals 17 residues. CDR1 is MNHEY, CDR2 SMNVEV, per germline (reference sequence). Trimming shortened V by 5 bases and J by 2 bases, and 18 bases separated the two germline ends. The CDR3 is CASSRRPGLRTNEKLFF. The CDR3 DNA reads as TGTGCCAGCAGTCGTCGACCAGGGCTGCGTACTAATGAAAAACTGTTTTTT.

The gene calls are TRBV5-4 and TRBJ2-1; no clear D gene. Trimming removed 10 bases from V and 5 bases from J, with 4 bases in between. The CDR3 length is 9 residues. CDR1 is SGHNT and CDR2 is YYREEE in the germline V gene (reference sequence). In nucleotides, the CDR3 is TGTGCCGTCAACAATGAGCAGTTCTTC. This encodes CAVNNEQFF. The full variable domain, rest sourced from reference TRBV5-4 and TRBJ2-1, is ETGVTQSPTHLIKTRGQQVTLRCSSQSGHNTVSWYQQALGQGPQFIFQYYREEENGRGNFPPRFSGLQFPNYSSELNVNALELDDSALYLCAVNNEQFFGPGTRLTVL.

The genes are TRBV2 and TRBJ2-3; 9 bases are a match to TRBD1. The CDR3 is 14 residues long. Trimming cost V 8 bases and J 2 bases; bases outside gene matches: 5. Germline V lookup: CDR1 SNHLY, CDR2 FYNNEI. The DNA for the CDR3 is TGTGCCAGCGGAAGGGACAGGGCCACAGATACGCAGTATTTT. Protein: CASGRDRATDTQYF. Using reference TRBV2 and TRBJ2-3 for the parts outside the CDR3, the full variable domain is EPEVTQTPSHQVTQMGQEVILRCVPISNHLYFYWYRQILGQKVEFLVSFYNNEISEKSEIFDDQFSVERPDGSNFTLKIRSTKLEDSAMYFCASGRDRATDTQYFGPGTRLTVL.

V gene TRBV19 combines with J gene TRBJ2-2; tentative D call: TRBD2 (7 bases). The V gene lost 4 bases and the J gene lost 1 base, with 13 bases spanning the gap. Germline CDR1 LNHDA, CDR2 SQIVND (reference sequence). The CDR3 runs 16 residues. The CDR3 sequence: CASSSEGGWNTGELFF. CDR3 DNA sequence: TGTGCCAGTAGTAGTGAGGGGGGGTGGAACACCGGGGAGCTGTTTTTT.

This clone is a singleton in its sample. The chain carries TRBV18 and TRBJ2-3; 7 bases are a match to TRBD1. Germline V gene lookup returns CDR1 KGHSH and CDR2 LQKENI. V shed 2 bases, J shed 6 bases, and the junction held 2 bases outside the gene matches. The CDR3 runs 13 residues. The CDR3 is CASSPNRGDTQYF. The CDR3 region has the DNA TGTGCCAGCTCACCAAACAGGGGTGATACGCAGTATTTT.

The J gene is TRBJ1-1, the V gene TRBV2; possibly TRBD1 for D (5 bases). The ends were cut back, 3 bases at V and 4 bases at J, with 9 bases in the middle. The germline V gene has CDR1 SNHLY and CDR2 FYNNEI. The CDR3 runs to 13 residues. The DNA for the CDR3 is TGTGCCAGCAGTGATTTGGGGGGCACTGAAGCTTTCTTT. As protein: CASSDLGGTEAFF.

The chain combines TRBV29-1 with TRBJ1-2; D unresolved. The V end was cut by 5 bases, the J end by 7 bases, with 11 bases between. In germline, CDR1 is SQVTM, CDR2 ANQGSEA. This CDR3 has 11 residues. CDR3 region: CSVRLEFGYTF. CDR3 DNA: TGCAGCGTTCGCCTCGAGTTTGGCTACACCTTC.

The chain recombines TRBV28 with TRBJ1-2; no reliable D call. Trimming shortened V by 7 bases and J by 6 bases, and 15 bases separated the two germline ends. The germline V gene has CDR1 MDHEN and CDR2 SYDVKM. This CDR3 comprises 13 residues. The CDR3: CASIMPGRDGYTF. CDR3 coding DNA: TGTGCCAGCATCATGCCTGGGAGGGATGGCTACACCTTC.

The chain recombines TRBV14 with TRBJ2-7, with 12 nucleotides matching TRBD2. The trim removed 4 bases at V and 2 bases at J, leaving 9 bases unmatched. CDR1 and CDR2 from the germline V gene are SGHDN and FVKESK. This CDR3 is built from 17 residues. CDR3 bases: TGTGCCAGCAGCCCCCAATACAGACTAGCGGGAGCCTACGAGCAGTACTTC. Translation: CASSPQYRLAGAYEQYF. The full variable domain, with the rest looked up from reference TRBV14 and TRBJ2-7, is EAGVTQFPSHSVIEKGQTVTLRCDPISGHDNLYWYRRVMGKEIKFLLHFVKESKQDESGMPNNRFLAERTGGTYSTLKVQPAELEDSGVYFCASSPQYRLAGAYEQYFGPGTRLTVT.

The chain uses TRBV6-1 and TRBJ2-7; possibly TRBD2 for D (6 bases). The CDR3 runs 14 residues. V lost 6 bases and J lost 2, with 14 bases in between. Germline V gene data show CDR1 as MNHNS and CDR2 as SASEGT. Written as DNA, the CDR3 is TGTGCCAGCAGGGCTGGGGGGACTCCCTACGAGCAGTACTTC. It codes for CASRAGGTPYEQYF.

Only one count was recorded for this clone. The genes are TRBV19 and TRBJ2-7; maybe TRBD2 (5 bases). The CDR3 is 13 amino acids. V lost 5 bases and J lost 2, with 10 bases in between. CDR1 is LNHDA, CDR2 SQIVND, per germline (reference sequence). CDR3 sequence reads: CASSAGVTYEQYF. Here the CDR3 DNA reads TGTGCCAGTAGTGCCGGGGTTACCTACGAGCAGTACTTC.

This sequence joins TRBV5-4 and TRBJ2-4, with TRBD1 matching over 8 bases. The ends lost 4 bases at V and 1 base at J; junction bases unmatched: 4. CDR1 SGHNT and CDR2 YYREEE come from the germline V gene (reference sequence). The CDR3 covers 15 residues. The CDR3 reads CASSIRQGAKNIQYF. The CDR3 DNA reads as TGTGCCAGCAGCATCCGACAGGGGGCCAAAAACATTCAGTACTTC.

The chain is built from TRBV7-9 and TRBJ2-7; D unresolved. V dropped 4 bases and J dropped 0 bases, with 22 bases sitting between them. This CDR3 contains 18 residues. CDR1 and CDR2 (germline): SEHNR, FQNEAQ (reference sequence). CDR3 nucleotide sequence: TGTGCCAGCAGCTCGGCCCTTGGAACAGTGTTGGGCTCCTACGAGCAGTACTTC. Its protein product is CASSSALGTVLGSYEQYF. Full variable domain (rest looked up from reference TRBV7-9 and TRBJ2-7): DTGVSQNPRHKITKRGQNVTFRCDPISEHNRLYWYRQTLGQGPEFLTYFQNEAQLEKSRLLSDRFSAERPKGSFSTLEIQRTEQGDSAMYLCASSSALGTVLGSYEQYFGPGTRLTVT.

V usage is TRBV9 and J usage is TRBJ2-1, with TRBD1 identical over 10 bases. Per germline, CDR1 SGDLS and CDR2 YYNGEE. The CDR3 spans 15 residues. J lost 6 bases, V lost 4 bases, and 7 bases had no gene match. CDR3 DNA: TGTGCCAGCAGCCGCCGGGACAGGGGACTCAATGAGCAGTTCTTC. It yields the protein CASSRRDRGLNEQFF.

The chain has TRBV9 and TRBJ2-7, with TRBD2 identical over 11 bases. CDR1 is SGDLS, CDR2 YYNGEE, per germline. V trimming: 0 bases; J trimming: 1 base; junction bases outside the gene matches: 15. This CDR3 has 20 residues. The CDR3 spells CASSVGSGGPGLADSYEQYF. The DNA of the CDR3 is TGTGCCAGCAGCGTAGGCTCCGGGGGACCGGGACTAGCGGATTCCTACGAGCAGTACTTC.

As DNA, the CDR3 is TGCGCCAGCAGCCAAGGGGTCGGACTGCTCTATGGCTACACCTTC. This sequence encodes CASSQGVGLLYGYTF. V and J are TRBV4-3 and TRBJ1-2, with D unclear. Germline V gene sequence: CDR1 LGHNA, CDR2 YSLEER. Trimming stripped 1 base from V and 4 bases from J, with 13 bases between. This CDR3 has 15 residues.

The chain recombines TRBV28 with TRBJ1-1; 7 bases fit TRBD1. Per the germline V gene, CDR1 is MDHEN and CDR2 is SYDVKM. CDR3 length: 13 residues. Germline trimming cut 5 bases from V and 5 bases from J; bases unmatched to any gene: 5. CDR3 sequence (DNA): TGTGCCAGCAGTATTCCGACAGGGACTGAAGCTTTCTTT. As protein: CASSIPTGTEAFF.

The V gene is TRBV9, the J gene TRBJ1-4; TRBD1 agrees at 7 bases. V lost 4 bases and J lost 7; bases outside the gene matches: 7. The V gene's germline CDR1 is SGDLS and CDR2 YYNGEE. CDR3 length: 14 residues. In DNA, the CDR3 is TGTGCCAGCAGCAGGACAGGAAGTCGTGAAAAACTGTTTTTT. Protein product: CASSRTGSREKLFF.

This chain connects TRBV11-1 to TRBJ2-7, with TRBD1 identical over 7 bases. Losses at the gene ends were 5 bases for V and 9 bases for J; bases not matched to a gene: 16. The germline V gene has CDR1 SGHAT and CDR2 FQDESV (reference sequence). This CDR3 contains 15 residues. The CDR3 DNA reads as TGTGCCAGCAGCCCTTCCGGGACAGCGCAGGTGGTGCAGTACTTC. The encoded protein is CASSPSGTAQVVQYF.

This chain uses TRBV6-5 with TRBJ1-5, with 11 bases fitting TRBD1. CDR1 MNHEY and CDR2 SVGAGI come from the germline V gene. This CDR3 has 15 residues. The V and J ends lost 6 bases and 2 bases, in that order; junction bases with no gene match: 3. CDR3 bases: TGTGCCAGCAGGGGGACAGGGGGTGGCAATCAGCCCCAGCATTTT. Residues: CASRGTGGGNQPQHF.

The genes are TRBV6-5 and TRBJ2-7; D gene unclear. The CDR3 has 13 residues. V lost 8 bases and J 7 bases, leaving 18 bases between the germline ends. Per germline, CDR1 MNHEY and CDR2 SVGAGI. CDR3 nucleotide sequence: TGTGCCAGCTCTCCCGCGGCTAGAGGAGAGCAGTACTTC. This encodes CASSPAARGEQYF.

The chain carries TRBV12-5 and TRBJ2-3; 7 bases are shared with TRBD2. The CDR3 contains 15 residues. Germline CDR1 reads LGHNT; CDR2 reads FRNRAP. Trimming cost V 3 bases and J 4 bases; bases outside gene matches: 7. CDR3 DNA sequence: TGTGCTAGTGGTTTACTCGTAGCGGGCTCAGATACGCAGTATTTT. Amino acids: CASGLLVAGSDTQYF.

The chain employs TRBV6-1 and TRBJ2-5; unclear D gene. The CDR3 totals 12 residues. V dropped 8 bases and J dropped 5 bases, with 12 bases sitting between them. Germline assignment: CDR1 MNHNS and CDR2 SASEGT. The CDR3 loop is CASRNTLETQYF. CDR3 DNA sequence: TGTGCCAGCCGTAATACTCTGGAGACCCAGTACTTC.